This is a list of T cell receptor beta chains from one sample in a study of blood T cells in healthy people across ages. In TCRdb, the 5' RACE reads were re-called with MiXCR into one record per CDR3 protein. The sample shows about 780,000 distinct CDR3 sequences, 35% to 50% of them seen only once. The source material was blood. Source of these receptors: a man older than 75 in good health. CDR3s include the opening cysteine and the closing phenylalanine or tryptophan. The order of the fields is J gene, V gene, D gene, clone size, CDR3 DNA, CDR3 protein. D genes are given only for firm matches. Size tells how often a clone was seen (once, few, many) or the class of an expanded clone, and some rows leave it out.

J gene: TRBJ2-7
V gene: TRBV30
D gene: .
clone size: .
CDR3 DNA: TGTGCCTGGAGTACTGACAGACACGAGCAGTACTTC
CDR3 protein: CAWSTDRHEQYF

J gene: TRBJ1-2
V gene: TRBV29-1
D gene: .
clone size: once
CDR3 DNA: TGCAGCGTACAAAGCTATCGCTATGGCTACACCTTC
CDR3 protein: CSVQSYRYGYTF

J gene: TRBJ2-4
V gene: TRBV7-3
D gene: .
clone size: .
CDR3 DNA: TGTGCCAGCAGCCTCTCGGGACAACAAGCCAAAAACATTCAGTACTTC
CDR3 protein: CASSLSGQQAKNIQYF

J gene: TRBJ2-3
V gene: TRBV20-1
D gene: TRBD2
clone size: .
CDR3 DNA: TGCAGTGCTAGTTTGGGGAGGGCGGGTGATACGCAGTATTTT
CDR3 protein: CSASLGRAGDTQYF

J gene: TRBJ2-1
V gene: TRBV19
D gene: .
clone size: once
CDR3 DNA: TGTGCCAGTAGTATGCGTCGGGGGGCCGGGATATCCTACAATGAGCGGTTCTTC
CDR3 protein: CASSMRRGAGISYNERFF

J gene: TRBJ2-3
V gene: TRBV20-1
D gene: TRBD2
clone size: few
CDR3 DNA: TGCAGTGCCATCGGACTAGCGGGAGGTCACGTTTCGGATACGCAGTATTTT
CDR3 protein: CSAIGLAGGHVSDTQYF

J gene: TRBJ2-7
V gene: TRBV7-3
D gene: TRBD2
clone size: .
CDR3 DNA: TGTGCCAGCAGCTTACATGGACTAGCAAATTCGTACAATGAGCAGTACTTC
CDR3 protein: CASSLHGLANSYNEQYF

J gene: TRBJ1-2
V gene: TRBV28
D gene: TRBD1
clone size: .
CDR3 DNA: TGTGCCAGCAGTTTAACAGGGGACGTGGAGGGCTACACCTTC
CDR3 protein: CASSLTGDVEGYTF

J gene: TRBJ2-3
V gene: TRBV5-1
D gene: .
clone size: .
CDR3 DNA: TGCGCCAGCAGTCCAGAGGACGGAGCAAATACGCAGTATTTT
CDR3 protein: CASSPEDGANTQYF

J gene: TRBJ1-1
V gene: TRBV3-1
D gene: .
clone size: .
CDR3 DNA: TGTGCCAGCAGCGGTTGGGGCTACACTGAAGCTTTCTTT
CDR3 protein: CASSGWGYTEAFF

J gene: TRBJ2-1
V gene: TRBV29-1
D gene: TRBD2
clone size: .
CDR3 DNA: TGCAGCGCCGCCGGGACTAGCGGGAGGTACAATGAGCAGTTCTTC
CDR3 protein: CSAAGTSGRYNEQFF

J gene: TRBJ1-2
V gene: TRBV7-2
D gene: .
clone size: many
CDR3 DNA: TGTGCCAGCAGCTTAGAGGAGGGAGACTATGGCTACACCTTC
CDR3 protein: CASSLEEGDYGYTF

J gene: TRBJ2-1
V gene: TRBV6-2/TRBV6-3
D gene: TRBD2
clone size: few
CDR3 DNA: TGTGCCAGCAGTTCATTTGCCCCTAGCGGGAGGGTTGAGCAGTTCTTC
CDR3 protein: CASSSFAPSGRVEQFF

J gene: TRBJ2-7
V gene: TRBV5-1
D gene: .
clone size: .
CDR3 DNA: TGCGCCAGCAGCTTGGGGGACGGGACGATCTACGAGCAGTACTTC
CDR3 protein: CASSLGDGTIYEQYF

J gene: TRBJ1-2
V gene: TRBV7-2
D gene: .
clone size: few
CDR3 DNA: TGTGCCAGCAGCTTAGGTCCCTCTTCGGGACTTAGAAACTATGGCTACACCTTC
CDR3 protein: CASSLGPSSGLRNYGYTF

J gene: TRBJ2-3
V gene: TRBV5-4
D gene: TRBD1
clone size: .
CDR3 DNA: TGTGCCAGCGGCTTGGGGACAGGGTCAACAGATACGCAGTATTTT
CDR3 protein: CASGLGTGSTDTQYF

J gene: TRBJ2-3
V gene: TRBV27
D gene: TRBD2
clone size: .
CDR3 DNA: TGTGCCAGCGGAAGGACTAGCGGAAAAGCAGATACGCAGTATTTT
CDR3 protein: CASGRTSGKADTQYF

J gene: TRBJ1-6
V gene: TRBV4-2
D gene: .
clone size: .
CDR3 DNA: TGTGCCAGCAGCCCCCCGGGACGTGGAGGTTCACCCCTCCACTTT
CDR3 protein: CASSPPGRGGSPLHF

J gene: TRBJ1-5
V gene: TRBV7-9
D gene: .
clone size: .
CDR3 DNA: TGTGCCAGCAGCACGGACCGGGAGGCACAGCCCCAGCATTTT
CDR3 protein: CASSTDREAQPQHF

J gene: TRBJ2-2
V gene: TRBV12-3/TRBV12-4
D gene: .
clone size: many
CDR3 DNA: TGTGCCAGCAGTTTAGTGATCACCGGGGAGCTGTTTTTT
CDR3 protein: CASSLVITGELFF

J gene: TRBJ2-5
V gene: TRBV12-3/TRBV12-4
D gene: .
clone size: .
CDR3 DNA: TGTGCCAGCAGAATAGGGGGTCTAGAGACCCAGTACTTC
CDR3 protein: CASRIGGLETQYF

J gene: TRBJ2-7
V gene: TRBV6-6
D gene: .
clone size: .
CDR3 DNA: TGTGCCAGCAGCCACCGGGACACCCTCTACGAGCAGTACTTC
CDR3 protein: CASSHRDTLYEQYF

J gene: TRBJ2-1
V gene: TRBV27
D gene: TRBD2
clone size: few
CDR3 DNA: TGTGCCAGCAGCATGGGACTAGCAGGCTACAATGAGCAGTTCTTC
CDR3 protein: CASSMGLAGYNEQFF

J gene: TRBJ1-1
V gene: TRBV12-3/TRBV12-4
D gene: .
clone size: .
CDR3 DNA: TGTGCCAGCAGTCTCCCTCGGGGCACTGAAGCTTTCTTT
CDR3 protein: CASSLPRGTEAFF

J gene: TRBJ2-3
V gene: TRBV5-1
D gene: TRBD2
clone size: .
CDR3 DNA: TGCGCCAGCAGCCAAAGCGGGAGTGGGACAGATACGCAGTATTTT
CDR3 protein: CASSQSGSGTDTQYF

J gene: TRBJ2-5
V gene: TRBV6-6
D gene: .
clone size: many
CDR3 DNA: TGTGCCAGCAGTTACTCTTCTCCTAGTCTAGAGACCCAGTACTTC
CDR3 protein: CASSYSSPSLETQYF

J gene: TRBJ2-7
V gene: TRBV24-1
D gene: .
clone size: .
CDR3 DNA: TGTGCCACCAGTCGCGGAGATTACGAGCAGTACTTC
CDR3 protein: CATSRGDYEQYF

J gene: TRBJ2-7
V gene: TRBV7-2
D gene: .
clone size: few
CDR3 DNA: TGTGCCAGCAGCTTAGAGGCATACTACGAGCAGTACTTC
CDR3 protein: CASSLEAYYEQYF

J gene: TRBJ2-3
V gene: TRBV27
D gene: .
clone size: .
CDR3 DNA: TGTGCCAGCAGCCTCGGACACCCAGCATGGGATACGCAGTATTTT
CDR3 protein: CASSLGHPAWDTQYF

J gene: TRBJ1-5
V gene: TRBV3-1
D gene: .
clone size: .
CDR3 DNA: TGTGCCAGCAGCCAAGACTTCAATCAGCCCCAGCATTTT
CDR3 protein: CASSQDFNQPQHF

J gene: TRBJ1-5
V gene: TRBV18
D gene: .
clone size: .
CDR3 DNA: TGTGCCAGCTCACGGGAAAGACGGGAGCCCCAGCATTTT
CDR3 protein: CASSRERREPQHF

J gene: TRBJ1-5
V gene: TRBV12-3/TRBV12-4
D gene: TRBD1
clone size: .
CDR3 DNA: TGTGCCAGCCGACGACAGGGGAACGGTCAGCCCCAGCATTTT
CDR3 protein: CASRRQGNGQPQHF

J gene: TRBJ2-1
V gene: TRBV20-1
D gene: TRBD2
clone size: .
CDR3 DNA: TGCAGTGCTAGAGATGCGCTAGCGGGGGGCTTTATATCTTACAATGAGCAGTTCTTC
CDR3 protein: CSARDALAGGFISYNEQFF

J gene: TRBJ2-2
V gene: TRBV6-6
D gene: TRBD1
clone size: .
CDR3 DNA: TGTGCCAGCAGTTACCATCTTAGGACAGGGAGTGCCGGGGAGCTGTTTTTT
CDR3 protein: CASSYHLRTGSAGELFF

J gene: TRBJ1-2
V gene: TRBV6-5
D gene: .
clone size: .
CDR3 DNA: TGTGCCAGCATGGGAGCCTATGGCTACACCTTC
CDR3 protein: CASMGAYGYTF

J gene: TRBJ2-2
V gene: TRBV7-2
D gene: .
clone size: .
CDR3 DNA: TGTGCCAGCAGTCCGGAGCCGGGACCCCTGACCGGGGAGCTGTTTTTT
CDR3 protein: CASSPEPGPLTGELFF

J gene: TRBJ2-5
V gene: TRBV5-6
D gene: TRBD2
clone size: few
CDR3 DNA: TGTGCCAGCAGCGCGCGTACTAGCGGGAAAGAGACCCAGTACTTC
CDR3 protein: CASSARTSGKETQYF

J gene: TRBJ2-2
V gene: TRBV7-9
D gene: TRBD1
clone size: .
CDR3 DNA: TGTGCCAGCAGCCGGACAGGGACCGGGGAGCTGTTTTTT
CDR3 protein: CASSRTGTGELFF

J gene: TRBJ2-1
V gene: TRBV28
D gene: .
clone size: many
CDR3 DNA: TGTGCCAGCAGCCCACCCCTAGGCGCAGAGCAGTTCTTC
CDR3 protein: CASSPPLGAEQFF

J gene: TRBJ2-1
V gene: TRBV11-2
D gene: TRBD2
clone size: .
CDR3 DNA: TGTGCCAGCAGCTTGAAAGGACTAGCGCGCAATGAGCAGTTCTTC
CDR3 protein: CASSLKGLARNEQFF

J gene: TRBJ2-7
V gene: TRBV6-2/TRBV6-3
D gene: TRBD2
clone size: few
CDR3 DNA: TGTGCCAGCAGTTCCCCTAGCGGAAAGCTCTACGAGCAGTACTTC
CDR3 protein: CASSSPSGKLYEQYF

J gene: TRBJ2-3
V gene: TRBV12-3/TRBV12-4
D gene: TRBD2
clone size: .
CDR3 DNA: TGTGCCAGCAGTGAAGGACTAGCGGGGAACGGCGTCACAGATACGCAGTATTTT
CDR3 protein: CASSEGLAGNGVTDTQYF

J gene: TRBJ2-7
V gene: TRBV11-1
D gene: .
clone size: .
CDR3 DNA: TGTGCCAGCAGCGCCCGGGGGGCGCCTGAGCAGTACTTC
CDR3 protein: CASSARGAPEQYF

J gene: TRBJ1-1
V gene: TRBV7-2
D gene: .
clone size: .
CDR3 DNA: TGTGCCAGCAGCTTTAACAGGGTGAACACTGAAGCTTTCTTT
CDR3 protein: CASSFNRVNTEAFF

J gene: TRBJ2-5
V gene: TRBV5-1
D gene: .
clone size: .
CDR3 DNA: TGCGCCAGCAGCTTGGGGCTAGCGACTTGGGACCAAGAGACCCAGTACTTC
CDR3 protein: CASSLGLATWDQETQYF

J gene: TRBJ2-7
V gene: TRBV20-1
D gene: TRBD1
clone size: .
CDR3 DNA: TGCAGTGCTCCTCCTATGACAGGGGGCTCCTACAATGAGCAGTACTTC
CDR3 protein: CSAPPMTGGSYNEQYF

J gene: TRBJ1-1
V gene: TRBV10-3
D gene: .
clone size: few
CDR3 DNA: TGTGCCATCAGAGCAGATCCGAACACTGAAGCTTTCTTT
CDR3 protein: CAIRADPNTEAFF

J gene: TRBJ2-2
V gene: TRBV14
D gene: .
clone size: .
CDR3 DNA: TGTGCCAGCAGCAATCATTTTGTGGGACTTAACACTGGGGAGCTGTTTTTT
CDR3 protein: CASSNHFVGLNTGELFF

J gene: TRBJ1-1
V gene: TRBV5-1
D gene: TRBD1
clone size: .
CDR3 DNA: TGCGCCAGCAGCTTTGATATTCAGGGGGGTGAAGCTTTCTTT
CDR3 protein: CASSFDIQGGEAFF

J gene: TRBJ2-1
V gene: TRBV20-1
D gene: TRBD2
clone size: few
CDR3 DNA: TGCAGTGCTCCGGGACTAGCGGGAGCCCATGAGCAGTTCTTC
CDR3 protein: CSAPGLAGAHEQFF

J gene: TRBJ2-1
V gene: TRBV7-9
D gene: TRBD2
clone size: .
CDR3 DNA: TGTGCCAGCAGCTTTAGGGCGGGAGGAAGGAATGAGCAGTTCTTC
CDR3 protein: CASSFRAGGRNEQFF

J gene: TRBJ2-3
V gene: TRBV29-1
D gene: .
clone size: many
CDR3 DNA: TGCAGCGTGGAGAGGGGGGCGGGACAGAACACAGATACGCAGTATTTT
CDR3 protein: CSVERGAGQNTDTQYF